These 20 T cell receptor beta chains originate from one sample sequenced in a study of Ad26.COV2.S vaccination and SARS-CoV-2 variants. TCRdb's copy holds only in-frame clones and misses some; the assay was immunoSEQ multiplex PCR. The sample has around 370,000 clones; 92% are singletons. Specimen: peripheral blood, collected after recovery from COVID-19. The source of these receptors is a human donor who had recovered from COVID-19.

V and J are TRBV2 and TRBJ2-3, with TRBD1 matching 7 bases. V dropped 5 bases and J dropped 6; count of bases not matched to a gene: 11. The CDR3 has 15 residues. Germline V gene sequence: CDR1 SNHLY, CDR2 FYNNEI. CDR3: CASSIRQGSEDTQYF. DNA for the CDR3: TGTGCCAGCAGTATTCGACAGGGCTCGGAGGATACGCAGTATTTT.

The chain links TRBV3-1 (or the pseudogene TRBV3-2) to TRBJ1-3, with D unclear. CDR3 length: 16 residues. Germline CDR1 LGHDT, CDR2 YNNKEL (reference sequence). V dropped 1 base and J dropped 0 bases, with 10 bases sitting between them. DNA for the CDR3: TGTGCCAGCAGCCAAGTTCAGCCCGGCTCTGGAAACACCATATATTTT. Translation: CASSQVQPGSGNTIYF.

The chain employs TRBV27 and TRBJ2-1; possible D gene TRBD1, 5 bases. This CDR3 region has 16 residues. V lost 6 bases and J lost 0, with 15 bases in between. Germline lookup yields CDR1 MNHEY and CDR2 SMNVEV (reference sequence). The CDR3 region has the DNA TGTGCCAGCAGCCCCCTTTGGACATACTCCTACAATGAGCAGTTCTTC. This translates into CASSPLWTYSYNEQFF.

The rearrangement joins TRBV18 to TRBJ2-2; 7 bases map to TRBD1. Trimming cost V 8 bases and J 3 bases; bases outside gene matches: 3. In germline, CDR1 is KGHSH, CDR2 LQKENI. The CDR3 spans 13 residues. The DNA of the CDR3 is TGTGCCAGCCACAGGGGACACACCGGGGAGCTGTTTTTT. Protein: CASHRGHTGELFF.

The chain employs TRBV12-3 or TRBV12-4 and TRBJ2-1, with D unresolved. V gave up 4 bases and J gave up 9 bases, with 13 bases separating them. This CDR3 contains 13 residues. The CDR3 DNA reads as TGTGCCAGCAGTTGGTCTTCCTATGTTGAGCAGTTCTTC. Residues: CASSWSSYVEQFF.

The CDR3 is CASSLVSRVHSPLHF. In DNA, the CDR3 is TGTGCCAGCAGCTTAGTCTCCAGGGTTCATTCACCCCTCCACTTT. This sequence joins TRBV7-2 and TRBJ1-6; possible D gene TRBD1, 5 bases. Per germline, CDR1 SGHTA and CDR2 FQGNSA. The V and J ends lost 1 base and 8 bases respectively, with 12 bases between them. There are 15 residues in the CDR3. Full variable domain (outside the CDR3, taken from reference TRBV7-2 and TRBJ1-6): GAGVSQSPSNKVTEKGKDVELRCDPISGHTALYWYRQSLGQGLEFLIYFQGNSAPDKSGLPSDRFSAERTGGSVSTLTIQRTQQEDSAVYLCASSLVSRVHSPLHFGNGTRLTVT.

The chain joins TRBV5-4 to TRBJ2-7; possible D gene TRBD2, 6 bases. V dropped 5 bases and J dropped 0 bases, with 18 bases sitting between them. The length of the CDR3 is 16 residues. Germline loops: CDR1 SGHNT, CDR2 YYREEE (reference sequence). The CDR3 sequence: CASSGGRDSGSYEQYF. CDR3 DNA sequence: TGTGCCAGCAGTGGGGGGAGAGATAGCGGCTCCTACGAGCAGTACTTC.

The chain joins TRBV7-8 to TRBJ1-5; a weak D match, TRBD1 (6 bases). Per the germline V gene, CDR1 is SGHVS and CDR2 is FQNEAQ. The CDR3 runs to 16 residues. The V and J ends lost 5 bases and 4 bases respectively, with 18 bases between them. The CDR3 DNA sequence: TGTGCCAGCAGCGAAGGGGGAGGCCAGCCAAATCAGCCCCAGCATTTT. The encoded protein is CASSEGGGQPNQPQHF.

This sequence joins TRBV7-9 and TRBJ1-3; weak D call: TRBD1 (5 bases). Germline CDR1 SEHNR, CDR2 FQNEAQ (reference sequence). Trimming took off 5 bases at V and 0 bases at J, with 14 bases between the two ends. This CDR3 region has 16 residues. The DNA of the CDR3 is TGTGCCAGCAGCATTAGGGGCCCCGTCTCTGGAAACACCATATATTTT. It codes for CASSIRGPVSGNTIYF.

The chain carries TRBV3-1 (or the pseudogene TRBV3-2) and TRBJ1-4; 9 bases line up with TRBD1. This CDR3 is 12 amino acids long. Germline V gene sequence: CDR1 LGHDT, CDR2 YNNKEL (reference sequence). Trimming took 10 bases from V and 7 from J; bases not matched to a gene: 4. As DNA, the CDR3 is TGTGCCACCGGGACAGGGTTTGAAAAACTGTTTTTT. Amino acid sequence: CATGTGFEKLFF.

Of note for this clone: A read error may account for a junction end that differs from germline. J is TRBJ2-7 and V is TRBV9, with 8 nucleotides matching TRBD1. The length of the CDR3 is 15 residues. CDR1 and CDR2 from the germline V gene are SGDLS and YYNGEE. The chain's CDR3 is CASSVSGTGSSEQYF. The CDR3 nucleotides are TGTGCCAGCAGCGTCTCCGGGACAGGATCCTCCGAGCAGTACTTC.

The CDR3 spells CASSYSGPRRETQYF. Here the CDR3 DNA reads TGTGCCAGCAGTTACTCAGGCCCGCGGCGGGAGACCCAGTACTTC. The V gene is TRBV6-2 or TRBV6-3, the J gene TRBJ2-5; D unclear. Deletions cut 0 bases from V and 5 bases from J, with 13 bases between. The CDR3 covers 15 residues. Germline values: CDR1 MNHEY, CDR2 SVGEGT.

The table lists this clone with a few counts. The chain carries TRBV11-2 and TRBJ2-1; the D gene is possibly TRBD2 (9 bases). Germline V gene data show CDR1 as SGHAT and CDR2 as FQNNGV. V was pared by 3 bases and J by 11 bases, with 17 bases between. The CDR3 contains 14 residues. The CDR3 DNA follows: TGTGCCAGCAGCTTTCGCGGGGGGGACAGGAAGCAGTTCTTC. Amino acid sequence: CASSFRGGDRKQFF. Drawing the rest from reference TRBV11-2 and TRBJ2-1, the complete variable domain is EAGVAQSPRYKIIEKRQSVAFWCNPISGHATLYWYQQILGQGPKLLIQFQNNGVVDDSQLPKDRFSAERLKGVDSTLKIQPAKLEDSAVYLCASSFRGGDRKQFFGPGTRLTVL.

This chain joins TRBV7-9 and TRBJ1-6; D might be TRBD1 (6 bases). Germline CDR1 and CDR2: SEHNR and FQNEAQ (reference sequence). The CDR3 runs 14 residues. The V gene lost 2 bases and the J gene lost 9 bases, with 11 bases spanning the gap. The CDR3 DNA reads TGTGCCAGCAGCTTAACAGGGTTAAGTTCACCCCTCCACTTT. Its translation: CASSLTGLSSPLHF.

V is TRBV5-5 and J is TRBJ2-1; D might be TRBD1 (5 bases). This CDR3 has 16 residues. Trimming removed 6 bases at V and 0 bases at J, with 16 bases between. Germline lookup yields CDR1 SGHKS and CDR2 YYEKEE (reference sequence). The CDR3 region has the DNA TGTGCCAGCAACCAATTCAGGGTCCCCTCCTACAATGAGCAGTTCTTC. It yields the protein CASNQFRVPSYNEQFF.

The chain carries TRBV7-8 and TRBJ2-5, with 11 bases identical to TRBD2. Per the germline V gene, CDR1 is SGHVS and CDR2 is FQNEAQ. J lost 6 bases, V lost 4 bases, and 16 bases had no gene match. There are 18 residues in the CDR3. CDR3 protein: CASSSYSAGTSGPKTQYF. Written as DNA, the CDR3 is TGTGCCAGCAGCTCTTACTCCGCCGGGACTAGCGGACCAAAGACCCAGTACTTC.

The CDR3 region is CASRPGPNTEAFF. The CDR3 DNA reads as TGCGCCAGCAGACCGGGGCCCAACACTGAAGCTTTCTTT. This chain links TRBV10-1 with TRBJ1-1, with D perhaps matching TRBD1 (5 bases). The CDR3 consists of 13 residues. V was cut by 6 bases and J by 2 bases, with 10 bases left in between. CDR1 and CDR2 from the germline V gene are WNHNN and SYGVQD (reference sequence).

The V and J genes are TRBV24-1 and TRBJ2-5; D not certain. V lost 5 bases and J lost 4, with 19 bases in between. CDR1 and CDR2 (germline): KGHDR, SFDVKD. CDR3 length equals 16 residues. The CDR3 DNA reads TGTGCCACCAGTGGTAGTGGTACGAGTAAACGAGAGACCCAGTACTTC. Translating it yields CATSGSGTSKRETQYF.

The gene calls are TRBV6-5 and TRBJ1-1; D perhaps matches TRBD1 (5 bases). V lost 0 bases to trimming and J lost 2 bases, with 13 bases between them. CDR1 is MNHEY, CDR2 SVGAGI, per germline. This CDR3 is built from 16 residues. The DNA for the CDR3 is TGTGCCAGCAGTTACTCGAAGGGGCGGAGCAACACTGAAGCTTTCTTT. This sequence encodes CASSYSKGRSNTEAFF.

This chain joins TRBV19 and TRBJ1-1, with 12 bases matching TRBD1. This CDR3 contains 17 residues. V lost 2 bases to trimming and J lost 4 bases; unmatched junction nucleotides: 8. CDR1 and CDR2 from the germline V gene are LNHDA and SQIVND (reference sequence). In nucleotides, the CDR3 is TGTGCCAGTAGTATATCGGTTATGGGACAGGGGGCCACTGAAGCTTTCTTT. As protein: CASSISVMGQGATEAFF.